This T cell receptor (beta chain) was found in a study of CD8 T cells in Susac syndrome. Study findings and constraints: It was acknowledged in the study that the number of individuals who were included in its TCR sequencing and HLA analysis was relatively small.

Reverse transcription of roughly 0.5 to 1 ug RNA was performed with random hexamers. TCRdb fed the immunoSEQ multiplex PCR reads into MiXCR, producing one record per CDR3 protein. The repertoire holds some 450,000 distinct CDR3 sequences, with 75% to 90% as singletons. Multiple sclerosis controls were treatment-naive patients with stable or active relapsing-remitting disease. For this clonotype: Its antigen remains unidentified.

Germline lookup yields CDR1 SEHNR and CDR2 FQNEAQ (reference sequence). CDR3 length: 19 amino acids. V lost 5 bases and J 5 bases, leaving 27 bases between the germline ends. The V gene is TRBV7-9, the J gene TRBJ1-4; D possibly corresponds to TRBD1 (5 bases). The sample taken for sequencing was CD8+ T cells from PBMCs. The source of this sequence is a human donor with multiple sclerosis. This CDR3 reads CASSPQTDESTRDNEKLFF. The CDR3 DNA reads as TGTGCCAGCAGCCCCCAGACGGATGAATCAACTCGGGACAATGAAAAACTGTTTTTT.